These 10 T cell receptor beta chains were all obtained from the same sample, sequenced in a study of T cells after yellow fever vaccination. From the 5' RACE reads, TCRdb called clonotypes with MiXCR, one entry per CDR3 protein. The sample holds approximately 170,000 distinct CDR3 sequences, approximately 11% seen once. Sequencing was performed on CD8+ T cells sorted from PBMCs, taken 15 days after the yellow fever booster vaccination. The receptors were sampled from a man younger than 35 who received the YFV17D yellow fever vaccine.

This clonotype was observed at least ten times. The chain combines TRBV7-2 with TRBJ2-2, with TRBD2 matching 8 bases. The CDR3 length is 19 residues. Trimming at V came to 5 bases and at J to 2 bases, leaving 16 bases not matched to a gene. Germline V lookup: CDR1 SGHTA, CDR2 FQGNSA. Written as DNA, the CDR3 is TGTGCCAGCAGCCTCCCCCTTTTTCGAGCGGGGGCCAACACCGGGGAGCTGTTTTTT. Encoded protein: CASSLPLFRAGANTGELFF.

This clonotype occurred a few times. V gene TRBV9 combines with J gene TRBJ2-5; no clear D gene. V dropped 0 bases and J dropped 4 bases, with 10 bases sitting between them. CDR3 length equals 14 residues. Germline CDR1 and CDR2: SGDLS and YYNGEE. CDR3 sequence (DNA): TGTGCCAGCAGCGTAGGAAATATCGGAGAGACCCAGTACTTC. Translation: CASSVGNIGETQYF.

The chain uses TRBV29-1 and TRBJ2-3; D perhaps matches TRBD1 (6 bases). The germline CDR1 and CDR2 sequences are SQVTM and ANQGSEA. Trimming shortened V by 0 bases and J by 10 bases, and 20 bases separated the two germline ends. This CDR3 spans 15 amino acids. The DNA for the CDR3 is TGCAGCGTTGAAGAGTTGGGGGCCACCCTCGCGGCGCAGTATTTT. Protein: CSVEELGATLAAQYF.

This clonotype was detected only once. One end of the junction varies from germline; a read error may be responsible. The chain joins TRBV4-1 to TRBJ2-1, with 13 nucleotides matching TRBD2. In germline, CDR1 is MGHRA, CDR2 YSYEKL. The CDR3 sequence is 16 residues long. Here the CDR3 DNA reads TGCGCCAGCGGCCAAGATGGAACTAGCGGGGGGGAGGAGCAGTTCTTC. Amino acids: CASGQDGTSGGEEQFF.

This clonotype was detected only a few times. The chain carries TRBV4-1 and TRBJ1-3, with D unclear. The germline V gene has CDR1 MGHRA and CDR2 YSYEKL. This CDR3 has 15 amino acids. Trimming cost V 4 bases and J 0 bases, with 10 bases left between them. The CDR3 loop is CASSPTDLSGNTIYF. The DNA of the CDR3 is TGCGCCAGCAGCCCGACCGATCTCTCTGGAAACACCATATATTTT.

This clonotype appeared many times. The chain recombines TRBV7-2 with TRBJ2-7, with 8 bases aligning to TRBD2. The CDR3 is 15 amino acids. The germline CDR1 and CDR2 sequences are SGHTA and FQGNSA. After removal of 1 base from V and 3 bases from J, the junction contained 5 bases not matched to a gene. The CDR3 loop is CASSLVGGGSYEQYF. In nucleotides, the CDR3 is TGTGCCAGCAGCTTAGTTGGCGGGGGGAGCTACGAGCAGTACTTC.

This chain uses TRBV11-2 with TRBJ2-5, with 11 bases matching TRBD2. The J segment lost 5 bases and the V segment lost 6 bases, leaving 11 bases of the junction unmatched. The CDR3 is made up of 16 amino acids. Germline V gene data show CDR1 as SGHAT and CDR2 as FQNNGV. The CDR3 DNA is TGTGCCAGCAGGGTACTAGCGGGGGCCCCGGGGGAGACCCAGTACTTC. It specifies CASRVLAGAPGETQYF.

This clonotype was picked up a small number of times. The chain uses TRBV6-6 and TRBJ2-7, with D unresolved. The CDR3 sequence is 11 residues long. Germline lookup yields CDR1 MNHNY and CDR2 SVGAGI (reference sequence). V was trimmed by 7 bases and J by 12 bases, leaving 16 bases between them. CDR3 DNA: TGTGCCAGCATGTGTCCGGCCGATCGGTACGTC. Translating gives CASMCPADRYV.

This clonotype was observed many times. The chain links TRBV5-1 to TRBJ2-5; no clear D. The CDR3 spans 16 residues. The germline V gene encodes CDR1 SGHRS and CDR2 YFSETQ. Trimming shortened V by 2 bases and J by 0 bases, and 14 bases separated the two germline ends. CDR3 amino acids: CASSFDQTTNQETQYF. In DNA, the CDR3 is TGCGCCAGCAGCTTTGACCAAACCACCAACCAAGAGACCCAGTACTTC.

This clonotype was seen more than once but under ten times. V gene TRBV4-3 combines with J gene TRBJ2-7; 7 nucleotides agree with TRBD2. The CDR3 spans 15 residues. V was clipped by 4 bases and J by 4 bases; unmatched bases: 10. CDR1 and CDR2 from the germline V gene are LGHNA and YSLEER. The CDR3 nucleotides read TGCGCCAGCAGCCTACGCAAGTGGGGGGGTTACGAGCAGTACTTC. Translating gives CASSLRKWGGYEQYF.